This is a list of T cell receptor beta chains from one sample in a study. TCRdb independently ran MiXCR on the 5' RACE reads; one entry per CDR3 protein. The sample records about 61,000 distinct CDR3 sequences, roughly 30% being singletons. Sequencing was performed on tumor-infiltrating naive CD4+ T cells sorted from the breast tumor. Source of these receptors: a female donor with breast cancer. The CDR3 runs from the conserved cysteine through the conserved F or W. Only part of the rows carry a size: once, few, many, or a class if the clone is expanded.

V: TRBV20-1
size: NA
length: 14
J: TRBJ2-7
CDR3: CGARAGTGWGEQYF

V: TRBV20-1
size: few
length: 14
J: TRBJ1-2
CDR3: CSARGVTGGYGYTF

V: TRBV7-8
size: few
length: 15
J: TRBJ2-1
CDR3: CASSLSPTGMNEQFF

V: TRBV4-1
size: NA
length: 14
J: TRBJ1-4
CDR3: CASSPYATNEKLFF

V: TRBV7-2
size: NA
length: 14
J: TRBJ2-7
CDR3: CASSLQFDGYEQYF

V: TRBV6-5
size: NA
length: 13
J: TRBJ1-1
CDR3: CASSYSTGQQAFF

V: TRBV5-1
size: many
length: 12
J: TRBJ1-2
CDR3: CASRMEGGGYTF

V: TRBV7-9
size: NA
length: 14
J: TRBJ2-7
CDR3: CTSSINRESYEQYF

V: TRBV6-1
size: NA
length: 15
J: TRBJ2-2
CDR3: CASSELALGTGELFF

V: TRBV6-1
size: many
length: 14
J: TRBJ2-5
CDR3: CASSEAGGRQTQYF

V: TRBV29-1
size: many
length: 13
J: TRBJ1-2
CDR3: CSATKAEQYGYTF

V: TRBV5-6
size: few
length: 16
J: TRBJ1-5
CDR3: CASSSRLSQGDQPQHF

V: TRBV9
size: few
length: 15
J: TRBJ2-7
CDR3: CASSVGTQSSYEQYF

V: TRBV6-6
size: few
length: 14
J: TRBJ1-1
CDR3: CASTLGLPNTEAFF

V: TRBV20-1
size: once
length: 13
J: TRBJ2-5
CDR3: CSARGTGQETQYF

V: TRBV7-3
size: NA
length: 15
J: TRBJ2-3
CDR3: CASSLGTGGADTQYF

V: TRBV7-7
size: NA
length: 18
J: TRBJ2-1
CDR3: CASSPTSGGAWPYNEQFF

V: TRBV10-2
size: NA
length: 13
J: TRBJ2-3
CDR3: CASGQRDTDTQYF

V: TRBV20-1
size: NA
length: 14
J: TRBJ2-7
CDR3: CGAILAGRDYEQYF

V: TRBV15
size: many
length: 15
J: TRBJ1-2
CDR3: CATSRDGGTTLGYTF

V: TRBV6-6
size: NA
length: 15
J: TRBJ2-1
CDR3: CASISQKTGGNEQFF

V: TRBV7-3
size: medium-sized
length: 14
J: TRBJ2-3
CDR3: CASSRAGGRDTQYF

V: TRBV7-2
size: many
length: 15
J: TRBJ1-1
CDR3: CASSLRQGSNAEAFF

V: TRBV20-1
size: NA
length: 17
J: TRBJ2-5
CDR3: CSARIIAGGGTTETQYF

V: TRBV5-1
size: few
length: 14
J: TRBJ1-4
CDR3: CASSVEPFNEKLFF

V: TRBV7-9
size: NA
length: 15
J: TRBJ2-5
CDR3: CASSPISGGVETQYF

V: TRBV9
size: few
length: 13
J: TRBJ2-7
CDR3: CASSVGVGYEQYF

V: TRBV7-2
size: few
length: 12
J: TRBJ2-1
CDR3: CASSLYGTVWFF

V: TRBV10-2
size: NA
length: 17
J: TRBJ1-6
CDR3: CASSEPPQGAWNSPLHF

V: TRBV6-2/TRBV6-3
size: few
length: 14
J: TRBJ1-1
CDR3: CASRRQGWNTEAFF

V: TRBV6-6
size: medium-sized
length: 15
J: TRBJ2-3
CDR3: CASSYQGQRTDTQYF

V: TRBV2
size: NA
length: 13
J: TRBJ1-5
CDR3: CASSAQSNQPQHF

V: TRBV12-3/TRBV12-4
size: NA
length: 16
J: TRBJ2-2
CDR3: CASSLRAGGPNGELFF

V: TRBV5-1
size: few
length: 12
J: TRBJ2-7
CDR3: CASSSISYEQYF

V: TRBV27
size: NA
length: 15
J: TRBJ2-7
CDR3: CASSPGLADSYEQYF

V: TRBV6-5
size: NA
length: 17
J: TRBJ1-1
CDR3: CASRLKGTARINTEAFF

V: TRBV5-1
size: NA
length: 15
J: TRBJ2-1
CDR3: CASSSSLAGDGEQFF

V: TRBV5-1
size: many
length: 15
J: TRBJ2-2
CDR3: CASSVGTTNTGELFF

V: TRBV11-2
size: NA
length: 15
J: TRBJ2-2
CDR3: CASSRRLAGVGELFF

V: TRBV7-9
size: NA
length: 14
J: TRBJ2-5
CDR3: CASSQGAGGETQYF